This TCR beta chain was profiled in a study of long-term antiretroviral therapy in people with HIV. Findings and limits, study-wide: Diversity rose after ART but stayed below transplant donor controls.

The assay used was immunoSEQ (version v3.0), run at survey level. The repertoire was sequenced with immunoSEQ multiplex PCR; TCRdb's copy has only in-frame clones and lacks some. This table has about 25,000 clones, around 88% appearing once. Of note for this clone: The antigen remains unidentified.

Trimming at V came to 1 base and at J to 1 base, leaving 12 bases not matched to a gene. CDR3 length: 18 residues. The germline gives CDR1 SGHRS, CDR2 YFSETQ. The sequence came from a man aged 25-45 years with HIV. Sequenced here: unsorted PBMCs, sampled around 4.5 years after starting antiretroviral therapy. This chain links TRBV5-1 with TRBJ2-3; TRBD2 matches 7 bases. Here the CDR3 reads CASSLYLGASGGTDTQYF. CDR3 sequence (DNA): TGCGCCAGCAGCTTGTATCTTGGAGCTAGCGGAGGCACAGATACGCAGTATTTT.